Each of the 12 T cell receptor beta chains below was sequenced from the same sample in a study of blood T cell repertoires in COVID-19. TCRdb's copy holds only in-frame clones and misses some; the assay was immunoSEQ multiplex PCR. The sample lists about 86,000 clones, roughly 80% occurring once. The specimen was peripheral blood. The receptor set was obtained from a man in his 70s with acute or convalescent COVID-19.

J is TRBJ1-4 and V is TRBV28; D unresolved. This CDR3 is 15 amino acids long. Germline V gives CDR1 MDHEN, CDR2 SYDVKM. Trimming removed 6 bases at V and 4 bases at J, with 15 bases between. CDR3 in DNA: TGTGCCAGCAGCTCATTGGGCACCTATAATGAAAAACTGTTTTTT. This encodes CASSSLGTYNEKLFF.

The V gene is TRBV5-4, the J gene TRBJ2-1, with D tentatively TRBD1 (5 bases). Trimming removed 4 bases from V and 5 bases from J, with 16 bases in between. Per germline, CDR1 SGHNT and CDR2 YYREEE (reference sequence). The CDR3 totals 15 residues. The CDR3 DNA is TGTGCCAGCAGCCTTAGGGGCCCCCCCCACAATGAGCAGTTCTTC. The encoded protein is CASSLRGPPHNEQFF.

CDR3 residues: CASSLGTGVVHNEQFF. CDR3 coding DNA: TGTGCCAGCAGCTTGGGGACAGGGGTCGTCCACAATGAGCAGTTCTTC. J is TRBJ2-1 and V is TRBV5-6, with 9 nucleotides matching TRBD1. Germline CDR1 reads SGHDT; CDR2 reads YYEEEE. Trimming took 0 bases from V and 5 from J; bases not matched to a gene: 6. CDR3 length: 16 residues. The full variable domain, its missing parts supplied by reference TRBV5-6 and TRBJ2-1, is DAGVTQSPTHLIKTRGQQVTLRCSPKSGHDTVSWYQQALGQGPQFIFQYYEEEERQRGNFPDRFSGHQFPNYSSELNVNALLLGDSALYLCASSLGTGVVHNEQFFGPGTRLTVL.

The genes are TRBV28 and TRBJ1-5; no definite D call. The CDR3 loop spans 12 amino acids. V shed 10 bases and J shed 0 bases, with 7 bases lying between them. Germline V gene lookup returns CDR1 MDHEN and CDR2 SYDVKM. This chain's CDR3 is CATAYSNQPQHF. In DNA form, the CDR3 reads TGTGCCACCGCGTATAGCAATCAGCCCCAGCATTTT.

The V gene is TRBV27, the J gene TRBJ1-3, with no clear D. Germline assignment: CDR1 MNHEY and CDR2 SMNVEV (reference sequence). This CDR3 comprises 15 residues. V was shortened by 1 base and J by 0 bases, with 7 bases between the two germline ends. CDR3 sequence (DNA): TGTGCCAGCAGTTTATTTCGGGGCTCTGGAAACACCATATATTTT. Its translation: CASSLFRGSGNTIYF.

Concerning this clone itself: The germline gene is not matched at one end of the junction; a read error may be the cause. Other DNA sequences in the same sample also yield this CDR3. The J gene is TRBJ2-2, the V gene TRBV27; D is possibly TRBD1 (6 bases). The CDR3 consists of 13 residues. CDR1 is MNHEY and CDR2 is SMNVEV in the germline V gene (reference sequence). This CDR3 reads CASSYGGRGELFF. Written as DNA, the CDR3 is TGTGCCAGTAGTTATGGGGGCCGCGGGGAGCTGTTTTTT.

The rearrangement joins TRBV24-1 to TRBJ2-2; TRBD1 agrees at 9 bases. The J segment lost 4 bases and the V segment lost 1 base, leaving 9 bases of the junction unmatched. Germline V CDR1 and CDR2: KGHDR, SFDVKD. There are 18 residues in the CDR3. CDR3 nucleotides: TGTGCCACCAGTGATTTCATCACAGGGGGCGCCGCCACCGGGGAGCTGTTTTTT. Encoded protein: CATSDFITGGAATGELFF.

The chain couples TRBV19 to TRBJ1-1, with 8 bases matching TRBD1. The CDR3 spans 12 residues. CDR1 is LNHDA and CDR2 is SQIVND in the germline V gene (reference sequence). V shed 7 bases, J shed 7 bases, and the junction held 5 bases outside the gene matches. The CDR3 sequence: CASTADRGEAFF. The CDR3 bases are TGTGCCAGTACCGCCGACAGGGGTGAAGCTTTCTTT. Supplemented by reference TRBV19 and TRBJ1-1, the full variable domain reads DGGITQSPKYLFRKEGQNVTLSCEQNLNHDAMYWYRQDPGQGLRLIYYSQIVNDFQKGDIAEGYSVSREKKESFPLTVTSAQKNPTAFYLCASTADRGEAFFGQGTRLTVV.

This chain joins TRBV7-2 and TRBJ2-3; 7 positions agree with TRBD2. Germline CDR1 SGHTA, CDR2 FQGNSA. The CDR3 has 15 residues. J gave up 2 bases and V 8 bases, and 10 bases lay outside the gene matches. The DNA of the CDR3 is TGTGCCAGCCGGCAACTAGCGACTCCCACAGATACGCAGTATTTT. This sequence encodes CASRQLATPTDTQYF.

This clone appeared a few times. CDR3 DNA sequence: TGTGCCAGCAGCGTCGGGGGTGATTCCTACGAGCAGTACTTC. This encodes CASSVGGDSYEQYF. The genes are TRBV5-6 and TRBJ2-7, with a possible D match to TRBD2 (6 bases). Per germline, CDR1 SGHDT and CDR2 YYEEEE. The CDR3 has 14 residues. V dropped 4 bases and J dropped 1 base, with 12 bases sitting between them.

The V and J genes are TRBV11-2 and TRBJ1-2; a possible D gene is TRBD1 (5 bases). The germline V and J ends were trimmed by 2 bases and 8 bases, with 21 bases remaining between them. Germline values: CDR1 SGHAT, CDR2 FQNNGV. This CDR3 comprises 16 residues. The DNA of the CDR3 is TGTGCCAGCAGCTTATGGAGGGACCGAATCGAAGGCGGCTACACCTTC. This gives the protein CASSLWRDRIEGGYTF.

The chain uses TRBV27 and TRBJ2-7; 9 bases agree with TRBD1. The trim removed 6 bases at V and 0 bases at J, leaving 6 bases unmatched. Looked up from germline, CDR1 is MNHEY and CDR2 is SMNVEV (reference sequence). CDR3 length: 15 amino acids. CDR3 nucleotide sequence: TGTGCCAGCAGCGGGGGACAGGGACGCTCCTACGAGCAGTACTTC. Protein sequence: CASSGGQGRSYEQYF.